This TCR beta chain was obtained from a study of patients and donors after allogeneic stem cell transplantation. From germline, CDR1 is SGHVS and CDR2 FNYEAQ. Trimming took 1 base from V and 5 from J, leaving 14 bases between them. There are 16 residues in the CDR3. In TCRdb, the RT-PCR reads were re-called with MiXCR into one record per CDR3 protein. Of about 2,600 distinct CDR3 sequences listed, around 8.4% are singletons. This clonotype was seen only a few times. The TCR was taken from a human donor who was either an allogeneic HSCT recipient or a stem cell or donor lymphocyte infusion donor (not recorded which). It is not recorded whose cells these are; they may come from a transplant donor. Specimen: blood, either unsorted or a sorted T cell fraction (not recorded which). The genes are TRBV7-6 and TRBJ1-4; D unclear. The CDR3 sequence: CASSLDAGIINEKLFF. CDR3 coding DNA: TGTGCCAGCAGCTTAGATGCGGGGATAATAAATGAAAAACTGTTTTTT.